This paragraph covers one TCR beta chain sequence. Other DNA sequences within the sample encode an identical CDR3. The CDR3 runs to 15 residues. V lost 2 bases, J lost 2 bases, and 3 bases stayed unmatched. Germline CDR1 and CDR2: LNHDA and SQIVND (reference sequence). The protocol was immunoSEQ multiplex PCR, while the TCRdb copy is restricted to in-frame clones and leaves out a portion. The sample lists 70,000 to 75,000 clones, roughly 88% seen once, with 0.9% to 1.4% in the top ten. The data stem from a study of OX40 agonist ivuxolimab in advanced cancers. The chain recombines TRBV19 with TRBJ1-2; 9 positions match TRBD1. The receptor was derived from an adult with an advanced solid tumor such as melanoma, head and neck, liver or kidney cancer. The material sequenced was CD4+ or CD8+ T cells sorted from blood, taken in a trial of the OX40 agonist ivuxolimab. CDR3 DNA sequence: TGTGCCAGTAGTATAAGTGGGACAGGGAACTATGGCTACACCTTC. Its translation is CASSISGTGNYGYTF.